This paragraph covers one T cell receptor beta chain sequence. Its antigen is unknown. The repertoire was sequenced with immunoSEQ multiplex PCR; TCRdb's copy has only in-frame clones and lacks some. The sample lists some 1,100,000 clones, approximately 80% seen once, with under 0.65% in the top ten. Among the donors, all were Caucasian adults who lived in Nashville, Tennessee. This sample stems from a study of shared clonotypes between healthy human individuals. Findings and limits, study-wide: Rarefaction gave evidence that sorted-subset sequencing remained incomplete despite large depth.

After removal of 5 bases from V and 2 bases from J, the junction contained 15 bases not matched to a gene. The length of the CDR3 is 18 residues. Germline loops: CDR1 MNHEY, CDR2 SMNVEV (reference sequence). This TCR derives from a man aged 18-30 years in good health. Some clones in this sample may be carry-over from other donors' samples. V gene TRBV27 combines with J gene TRBJ2-3, with 8 positions matching TRBD2. The sequencing sample was made of memory CD4+ T cells from PBMCs. Subset specified: CD45RA-negative fraction. This CDR3 reads CASSPNFRGGELTDTQYF. The CDR3 region has the DNA TGTGCCAGCAGTCCGAACTTTCGGGGGGGAGAGCTCACAGATACGCAGTATTTT.